The clone carrying this T cell receptor beta chain showed up many times. Its antigen is as yet unknown. Per the study methods: Individual samples carried between roughly 20,000 and 690,600 TCRs, with roughly 95,000 as the median. MiXCR, run by TCRdb on the 5' RACE reads, gives a single entry per CDR3 protein. These V and J calls originate from TCRdb's pipeline instead of the authors' own analysis. Of 65,000 to 95,000 distinct CDR3 sequences listed, 6% to 8.5% were seen once; the top ten hold approximately 2.1%. The sample comes from a study of human T cells and chemical hapten exposure. Points from the study as a whole: No change in TCRs above 1 in 1000 frequency was produced by DPC sensitization.

Unfractionated whole blood yielded total RNA. Germline CDR1 is ENHRY and CDR2 is SYGVKD. The CDR3 extends over 12 amino acids. Trimming shortened V by 10 bases and J by 1 base, and 9 bases separated the two germline ends. This chain uses TRBV10-3 with TRBJ2-3; TRBD2 is a possible D gene (5 bases). This TCR came from a male donor in good health. CDR3 DNA: TGTGCCACTAGCCCTGGCACAGATACGCAGTATTTT. Protein product: CATSPGTDTQYF.